The 8 T cell receptor beta chains in this list originate from one sample, sequenced in a study of cytomegalovirus exposure and HLA in healthy donors. PCR involved 60 Vbeta and 13 Jbeta primers. The data were produced by immunoSEQ multiplex PCR, yet TCRdb's version contains in-frame clones alone and is incomplete. The specimen's table records about 170,000 clones. What was sequenced was PBMCs. The receptors were gathered from a woman aged 55 to 70 in good health and CMV-seronegative.

This chain links TRBV7-3 with TRBJ2-2, with D uncertain. The CDR3 sequence is 15 residues long. From germline, CDR1 is SGHTA and CDR2 FQGTGA. V shed 5 bases and J shed 2 bases, with 12 bases lying between them. CDR3 protein: CASSPAGLNTGELFF. CDR3 sequence (DNA): TGTGCCAGCAGCCCAGCTGGGCTCAACACCGGGGAGCTGTTTTTT.

The V and J genes are TRBV19 and TRBJ1-3; D possibly corresponds to TRBD1 (5 bases). Trimming stripped 2 bases from V and 0 bases from J, with 11 bases between. The CDR3 runs to 16 residues. Germline assignment: CDR1 LNHDA and CDR2 SQIVND (reference sequence). The CDR3 protein is CASSIQGLFSGNTIYF. The DNA of the CDR3 is TGTGCCAGTAGTATACAGGGCCTCTTCTCTGGAAACACCATATATTTT.

V is TRBV19 and J is TRBJ2-1; 12 nucleotides match TRBD2. The CDR3 is made up of 15 amino acids. Looked up from germline, CDR1 is LNHDA and CDR2 is SQIVND (reference sequence). V shed 4 bases, J shed 8 bases, and the junction held 6 bases outside the gene matches. For the CDR3, the DNA is TGTGCCAGTAGTACACTAGCGGGGGGCGAGTATGAGCAGTTCTTC. This gives the protein CASSTLAGGEYEQFF.

The genes are TRBV29-1 and TRBJ2-7; 12 bases line up with TRBD2. The CDR3 loop spans 13 amino acids. V was clipped by 7 bases and J by 5 bases; unmatched bases: 6. Germline-derived CDR1 and CDR2 are SQVTM and ANQGSEA. CDR3 coding DNA: TGCAGCGCAGGACTAGCGGGACCCCACGAGCAGTACTTC. The encoded protein is CSAGLAGPHEQYF.

Comments on this clone: This same CDR3 is encoded by further DNA sequences in the sample. The chain recombines TRBV7-3 with TRBJ2-7, with 11 bases matching TRBD1. The V gene end was trimmed by 3 bases and the J gene end by 2 bases; junction bases not matched to a gene: 0. Germline CDR1 SGHTA, CDR2 FQGTGA. CDR3 length equals 14 residues. The CDR3 region has the DNA TGTGCCAGCAGCTTGGGACAGGGGGCCTACGAGCAGTACTTC. Translated, it gives CASSLGQGAYEQYF.

The DNA of the CDR3 is TGTGCCAGCCGCCTTCCGGGAGCATTAGAGACCCAGTACTTC. Amino acids: CASRLPGALETQYF. The chain combines TRBV28 with TRBJ2-5; the D gene is possibly TRBD2 (6 bases). V was cut by 8 bases and J by 4 bases, with 17 bases left in between. The V gene's germline CDR1 is MDHEN and CDR2 SYDVKM. The CDR3 spans 14 residues.

The V call is TRBV7-2, the J call TRBJ1-1; D is ambiguous. V was shortened by 1 base and J by 1 base, with 4 bases between the two germline ends. The CDR3 extends over 13 amino acids. Germline V gene sequence: CDR1 SGHTA, CDR2 FQGNSA. CDR3 in amino acids: CASSLVWNTEAFF. The CDR3 bases are TGTGCCAGCAGCTTAGTATGGAACACTGAAGCTTTCTTT.

CDR3 amino acids: CASSGTDNSPLHF. In DNA, the CDR3 is TGTGCCAGCTCAGGGACAGATAATTCACCCCTCCACTTT. The rearrangement links TRBV18 to TRBJ1-6; 7 bases match TRBD1. This CDR3 spans 13 amino acids. Trimming removed 5 bases from V and 5 bases from J; junction bases left unmatched: 0. CDR1 is KGHSH and CDR2 is LQKENI in the germline V gene.